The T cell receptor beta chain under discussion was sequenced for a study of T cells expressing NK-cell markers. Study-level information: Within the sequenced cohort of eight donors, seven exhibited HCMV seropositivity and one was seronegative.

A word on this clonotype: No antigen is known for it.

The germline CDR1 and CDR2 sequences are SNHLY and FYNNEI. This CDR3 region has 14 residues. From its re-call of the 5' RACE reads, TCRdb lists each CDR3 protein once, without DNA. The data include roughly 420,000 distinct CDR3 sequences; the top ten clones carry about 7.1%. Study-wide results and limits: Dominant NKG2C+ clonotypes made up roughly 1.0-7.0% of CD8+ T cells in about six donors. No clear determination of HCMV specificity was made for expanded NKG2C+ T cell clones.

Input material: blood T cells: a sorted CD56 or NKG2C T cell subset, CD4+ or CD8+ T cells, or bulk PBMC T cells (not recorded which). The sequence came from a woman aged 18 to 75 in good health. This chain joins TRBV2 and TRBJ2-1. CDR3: CASGRTTSYNEQFF.